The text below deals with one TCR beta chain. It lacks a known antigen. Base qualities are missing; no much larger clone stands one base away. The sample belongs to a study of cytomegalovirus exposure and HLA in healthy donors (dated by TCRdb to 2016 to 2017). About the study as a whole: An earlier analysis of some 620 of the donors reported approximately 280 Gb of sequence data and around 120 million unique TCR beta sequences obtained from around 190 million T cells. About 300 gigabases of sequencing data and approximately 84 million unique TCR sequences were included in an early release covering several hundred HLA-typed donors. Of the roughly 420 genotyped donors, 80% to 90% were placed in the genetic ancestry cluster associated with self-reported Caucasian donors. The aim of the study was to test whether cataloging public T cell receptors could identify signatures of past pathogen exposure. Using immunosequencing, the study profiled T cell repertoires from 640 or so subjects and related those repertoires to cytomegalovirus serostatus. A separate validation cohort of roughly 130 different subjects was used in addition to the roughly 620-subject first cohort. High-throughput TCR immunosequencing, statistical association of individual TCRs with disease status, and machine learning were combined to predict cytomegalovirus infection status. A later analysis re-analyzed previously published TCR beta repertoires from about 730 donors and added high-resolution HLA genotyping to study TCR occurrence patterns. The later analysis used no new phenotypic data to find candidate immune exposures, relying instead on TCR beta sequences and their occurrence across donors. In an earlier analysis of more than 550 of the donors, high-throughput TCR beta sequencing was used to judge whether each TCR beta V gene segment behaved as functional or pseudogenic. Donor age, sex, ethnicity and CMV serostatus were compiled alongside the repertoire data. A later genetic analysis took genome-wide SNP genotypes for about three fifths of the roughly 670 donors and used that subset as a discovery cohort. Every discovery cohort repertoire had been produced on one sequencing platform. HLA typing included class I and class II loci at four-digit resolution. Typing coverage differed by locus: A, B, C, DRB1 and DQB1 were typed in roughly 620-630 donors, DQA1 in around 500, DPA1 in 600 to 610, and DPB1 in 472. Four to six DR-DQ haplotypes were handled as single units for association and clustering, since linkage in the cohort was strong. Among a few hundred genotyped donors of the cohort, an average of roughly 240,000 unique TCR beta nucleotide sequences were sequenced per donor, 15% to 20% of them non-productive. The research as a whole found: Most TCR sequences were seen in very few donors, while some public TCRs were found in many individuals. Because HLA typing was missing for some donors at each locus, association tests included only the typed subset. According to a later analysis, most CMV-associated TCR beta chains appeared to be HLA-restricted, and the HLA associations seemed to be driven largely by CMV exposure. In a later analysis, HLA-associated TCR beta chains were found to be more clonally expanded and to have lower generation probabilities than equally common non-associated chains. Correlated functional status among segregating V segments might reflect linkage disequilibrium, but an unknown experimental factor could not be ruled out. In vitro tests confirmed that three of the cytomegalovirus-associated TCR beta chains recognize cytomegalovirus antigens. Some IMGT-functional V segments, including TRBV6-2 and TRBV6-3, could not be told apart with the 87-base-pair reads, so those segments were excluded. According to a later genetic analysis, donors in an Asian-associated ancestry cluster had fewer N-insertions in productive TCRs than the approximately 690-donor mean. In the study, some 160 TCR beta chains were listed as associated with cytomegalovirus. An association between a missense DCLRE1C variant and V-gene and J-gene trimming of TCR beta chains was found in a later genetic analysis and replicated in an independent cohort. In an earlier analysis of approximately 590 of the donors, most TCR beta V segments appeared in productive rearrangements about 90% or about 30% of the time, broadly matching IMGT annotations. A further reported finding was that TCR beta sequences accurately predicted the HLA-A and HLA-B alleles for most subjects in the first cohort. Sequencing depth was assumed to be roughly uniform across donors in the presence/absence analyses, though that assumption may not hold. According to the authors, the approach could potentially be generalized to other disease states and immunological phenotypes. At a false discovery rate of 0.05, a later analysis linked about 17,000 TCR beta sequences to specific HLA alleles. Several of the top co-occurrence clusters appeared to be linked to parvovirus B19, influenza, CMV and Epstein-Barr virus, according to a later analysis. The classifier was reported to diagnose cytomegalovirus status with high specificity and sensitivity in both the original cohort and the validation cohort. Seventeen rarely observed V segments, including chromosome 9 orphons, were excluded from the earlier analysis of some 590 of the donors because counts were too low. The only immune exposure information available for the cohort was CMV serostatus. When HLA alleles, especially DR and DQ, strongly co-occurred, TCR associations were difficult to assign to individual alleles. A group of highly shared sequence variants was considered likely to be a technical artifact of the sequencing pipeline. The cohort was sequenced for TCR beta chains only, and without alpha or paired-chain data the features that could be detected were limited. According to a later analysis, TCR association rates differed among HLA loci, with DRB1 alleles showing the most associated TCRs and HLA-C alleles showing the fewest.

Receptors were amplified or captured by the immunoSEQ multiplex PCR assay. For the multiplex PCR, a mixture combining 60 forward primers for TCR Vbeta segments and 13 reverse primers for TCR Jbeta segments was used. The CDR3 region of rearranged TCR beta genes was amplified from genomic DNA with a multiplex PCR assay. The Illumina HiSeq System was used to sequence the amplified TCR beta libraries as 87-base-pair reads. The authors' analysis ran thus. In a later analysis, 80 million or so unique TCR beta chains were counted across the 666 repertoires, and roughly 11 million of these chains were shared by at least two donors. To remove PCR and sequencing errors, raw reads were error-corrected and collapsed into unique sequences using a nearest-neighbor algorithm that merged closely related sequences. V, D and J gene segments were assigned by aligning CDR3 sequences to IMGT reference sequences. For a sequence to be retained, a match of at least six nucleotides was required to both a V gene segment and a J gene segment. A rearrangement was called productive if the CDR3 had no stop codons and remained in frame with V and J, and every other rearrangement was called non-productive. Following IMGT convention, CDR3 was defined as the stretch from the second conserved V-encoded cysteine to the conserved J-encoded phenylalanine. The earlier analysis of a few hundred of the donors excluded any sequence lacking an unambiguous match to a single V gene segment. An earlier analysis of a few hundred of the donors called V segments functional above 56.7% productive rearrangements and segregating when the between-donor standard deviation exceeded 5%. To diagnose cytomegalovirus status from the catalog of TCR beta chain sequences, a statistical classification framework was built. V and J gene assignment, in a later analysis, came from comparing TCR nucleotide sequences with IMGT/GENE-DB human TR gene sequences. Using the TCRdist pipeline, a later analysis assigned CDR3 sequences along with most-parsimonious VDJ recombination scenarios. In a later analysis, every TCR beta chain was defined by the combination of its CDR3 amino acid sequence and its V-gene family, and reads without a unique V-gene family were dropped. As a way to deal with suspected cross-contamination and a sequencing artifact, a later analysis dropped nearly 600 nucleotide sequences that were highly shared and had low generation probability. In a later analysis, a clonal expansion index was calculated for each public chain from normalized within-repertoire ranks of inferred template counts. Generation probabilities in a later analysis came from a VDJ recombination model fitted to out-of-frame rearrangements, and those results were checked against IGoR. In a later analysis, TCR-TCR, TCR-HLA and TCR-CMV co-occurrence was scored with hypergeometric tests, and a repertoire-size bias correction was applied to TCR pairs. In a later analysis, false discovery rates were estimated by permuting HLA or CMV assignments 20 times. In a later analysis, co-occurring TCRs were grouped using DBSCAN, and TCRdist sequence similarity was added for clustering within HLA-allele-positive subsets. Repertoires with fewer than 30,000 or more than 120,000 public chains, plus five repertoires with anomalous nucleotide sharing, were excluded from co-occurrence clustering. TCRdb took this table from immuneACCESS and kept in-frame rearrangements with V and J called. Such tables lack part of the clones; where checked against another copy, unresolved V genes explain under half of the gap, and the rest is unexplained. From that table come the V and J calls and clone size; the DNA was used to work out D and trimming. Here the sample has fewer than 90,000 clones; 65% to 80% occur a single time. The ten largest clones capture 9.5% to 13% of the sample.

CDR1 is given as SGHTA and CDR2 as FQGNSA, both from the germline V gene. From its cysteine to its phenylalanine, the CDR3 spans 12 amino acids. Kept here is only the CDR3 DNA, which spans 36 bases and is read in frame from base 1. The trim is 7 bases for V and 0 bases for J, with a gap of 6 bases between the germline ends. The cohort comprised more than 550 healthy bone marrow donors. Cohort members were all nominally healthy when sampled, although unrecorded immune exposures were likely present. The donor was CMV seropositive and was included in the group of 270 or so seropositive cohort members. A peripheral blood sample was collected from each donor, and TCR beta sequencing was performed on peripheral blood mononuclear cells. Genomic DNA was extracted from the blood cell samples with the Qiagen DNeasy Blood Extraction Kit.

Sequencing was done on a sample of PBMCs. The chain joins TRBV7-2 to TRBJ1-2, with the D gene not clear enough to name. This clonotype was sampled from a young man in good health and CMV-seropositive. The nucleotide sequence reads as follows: TGTGCCAGCAAGACAACTAACTATGGCTACACCTTC. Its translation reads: CASKTTNYGYTF.